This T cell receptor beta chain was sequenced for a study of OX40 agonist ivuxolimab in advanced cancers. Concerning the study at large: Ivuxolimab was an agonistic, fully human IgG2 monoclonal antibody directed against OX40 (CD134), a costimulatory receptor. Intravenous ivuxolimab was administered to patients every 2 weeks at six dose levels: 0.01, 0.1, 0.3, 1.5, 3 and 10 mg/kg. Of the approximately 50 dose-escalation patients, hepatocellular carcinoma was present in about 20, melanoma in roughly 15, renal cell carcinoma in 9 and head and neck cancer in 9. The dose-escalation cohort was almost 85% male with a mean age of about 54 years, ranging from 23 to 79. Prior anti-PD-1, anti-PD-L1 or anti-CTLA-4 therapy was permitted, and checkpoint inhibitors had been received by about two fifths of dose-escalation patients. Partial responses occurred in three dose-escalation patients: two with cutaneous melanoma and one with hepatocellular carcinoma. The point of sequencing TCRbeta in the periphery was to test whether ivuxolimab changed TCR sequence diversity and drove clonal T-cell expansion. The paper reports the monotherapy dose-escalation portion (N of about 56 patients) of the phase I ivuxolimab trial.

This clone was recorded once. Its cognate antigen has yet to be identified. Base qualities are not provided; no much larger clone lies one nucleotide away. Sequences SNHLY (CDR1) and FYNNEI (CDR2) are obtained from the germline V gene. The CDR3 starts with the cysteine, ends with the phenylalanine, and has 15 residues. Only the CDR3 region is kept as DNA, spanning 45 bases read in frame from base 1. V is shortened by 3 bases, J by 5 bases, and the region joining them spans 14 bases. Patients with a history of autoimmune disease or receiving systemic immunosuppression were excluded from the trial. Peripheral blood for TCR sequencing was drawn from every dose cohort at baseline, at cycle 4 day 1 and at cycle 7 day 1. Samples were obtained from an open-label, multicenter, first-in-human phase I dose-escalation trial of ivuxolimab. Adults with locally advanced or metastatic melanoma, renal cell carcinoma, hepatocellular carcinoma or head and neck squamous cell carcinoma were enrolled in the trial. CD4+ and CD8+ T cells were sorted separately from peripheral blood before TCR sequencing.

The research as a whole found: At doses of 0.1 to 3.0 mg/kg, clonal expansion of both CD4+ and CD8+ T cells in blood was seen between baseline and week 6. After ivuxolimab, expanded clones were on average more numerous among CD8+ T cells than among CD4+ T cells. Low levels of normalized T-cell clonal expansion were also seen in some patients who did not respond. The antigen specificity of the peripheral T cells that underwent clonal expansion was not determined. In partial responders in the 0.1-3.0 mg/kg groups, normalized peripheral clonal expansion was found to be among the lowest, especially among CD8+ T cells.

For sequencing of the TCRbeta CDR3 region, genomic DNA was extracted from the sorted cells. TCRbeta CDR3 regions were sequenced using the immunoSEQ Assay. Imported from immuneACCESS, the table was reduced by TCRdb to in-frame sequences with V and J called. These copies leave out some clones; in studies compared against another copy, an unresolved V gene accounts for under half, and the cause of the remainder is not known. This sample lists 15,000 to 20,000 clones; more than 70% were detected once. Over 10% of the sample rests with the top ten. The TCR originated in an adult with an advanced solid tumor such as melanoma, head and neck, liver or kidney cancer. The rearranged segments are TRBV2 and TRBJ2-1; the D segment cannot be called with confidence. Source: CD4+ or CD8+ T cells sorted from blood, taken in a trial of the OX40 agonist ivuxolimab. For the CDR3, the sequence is CASSDNLDNDNEQFF. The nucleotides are TGTGCCAGCAGTGATAATCTGGATAACGACAATGAGCAGTTCTTC.